A selection of T cell receptor beta chains follows, all from one sample in a study of blood T cell repertoires in COVID-19. Only in-frame clones appear in the TCRdb table, and some are missing; sequencing was by immunoSEQ multiplex PCR. The sample shows about 250,000 clones, about 91% of them seen only once. The sequencing sample was made of peripheral blood. Every receptor here comes from a woman in her 30s with COVID-19, enrolled during active disease. Each CDR3 is given with its conserved first and last residue. A D gene is named only where the DNA matches it firmly. Size is omitted from some rows. Given values are once, few, many or a class for expanded clones.

cdr3_aa: CASSINRGAKTGELFF
cdr3_nt: TGTGCCAGTAGTATAAACAGGGGAGCTAAAACCGGGGAGCTGTTTTTT
d_call: TRBD1
j_call: TRBJ2-2
clone_size: NA
v_call: TRBV19

cdr3_aa: CASARGGKNIQYF
cdr3_nt: TGTGCCAGCGCAAGGGGTGGCAAAAACATTCAGTACTTC
d_call: NA
j_call: TRBJ2-4
clone_size: NA
v_call: TRBV12-3/TRBV12-4

cdr3_aa: CASSLCPPLLAGVVREQFF
cdr3_nt: TGTGCCAGCAGCTTATGCCCTCCCTTACTAGCGGGAGTTGTACGGGAGCAGTTCTTC
d_call: TRBD2
j_call: TRBJ2-1
clone_size: NA
v_call: TRBV13

cdr3_aa: CASSSRYWRASNGYTF
cdr3_nt: TGTGCCAGCAGTTCCCGATACTGGAGGGCGAGTAATGGCTACACCTTC
d_call: NA
j_call: TRBJ1-2
clone_size: NA
v_call: TRBV28

cdr3_aa: CASSPFHGARDLTYNEQFF
cdr3_nt: TGTGCCAGCAGCCCATTTCACGGTGCCCGGGACTTAACATACAATGAGCAGTTCTTC
d_call: NA
j_call: TRBJ2-1
clone_size: NA
v_call: TRBV11-2

cdr3_aa: CASSAGYQETQYF
cdr3_nt: TGTGCCAGCTCGGCAGGGTACCAAGAGACCCAGTACTTC
d_call: NA
j_call: TRBJ2-5
clone_size: NA
v_call: TRBV18

cdr3_aa: CATSEVLPGVQETQYF
cdr3_nt: TGTGCCACCAGTGAGGTACTACCGGGGGTACAAGAGACCCAGTACTTC
d_call: NA
j_call: TRBJ2-5
clone_size: NA
v_call: TRBV24-1

cdr3_aa: CASSPPIGGLAGAHEQFF
cdr3_nt: TGTGCCAGCTCACCACCAATAGGGGGACTAGCGGGAGCCCATGAGCAGTTCTTC
d_call: TRBD2
j_call: TRBJ2-1
clone_size: NA
v_call: TRBV18

cdr3_aa: CASSSGAALHNTQYF
cdr3_nt: TGTGCCAGCAGCTCAGGGGCCGCACTCCACAATACGCAGTATTTT
d_call: NA
j_call: TRBJ2-3
clone_size: NA
v_call: TRBV11-3

cdr3_aa: CASTLTGKVNQPQHF
cdr3_nt: TGTGCCAGCACTCTGACAGGGAAGGTTAATCAGCCCCAGCATTTT
d_call: TRBD1
j_call: TRBJ1-5
clone_size: NA
v_call: TRBV6-4

cdr3_aa: CASSYSFSALDTIYF
cdr3_nt: TGTGCCAGCAGTTACTCGTTCTCCGCGTTGGACACCATATATTTT
d_call: NA
j_call: TRBJ1-3
clone_size: NA
v_call: TRBV6-5

cdr3_aa: CASSDSRGTDTQYF
cdr3_nt: TGTGCCAGCAGTGACTCGCGGGGAACAGATACGCAGTATTTT
d_call: NA
j_call: TRBJ2-3
clone_size: NA
v_call: TRBV6-4

cdr3_aa: CSVERRAAPEAFF
cdr3_nt: TGCAGCGTTGAACGGCGGGCGGCCCCTGAAGCTTTCTTT
d_call: NA
j_call: TRBJ1-1
clone_size: NA
v_call: TRBV29-1

cdr3_aa: CSATLEQFF
cdr3_nt: TGCAGTGCTACCCTTGAGCAGTTCTTC
d_call: NA
j_call: TRBJ2-1
clone_size: NA
v_call: TRBV20-1

cdr3_aa: CASTPGGLGNTEAFF
cdr3_nt: TGTGCCAGCACTCCGGGGGGGCTCGGGAACACTGAAGCTTTCTTT
d_call: NA
j_call: TRBJ1-1
clone_size: once
v_call: TRBV6-5

cdr3_aa: CASSGGGQHNSPLHF
cdr3_nt: TGCGCCAGCAGCGGGGGGGGACAACATAATTCACCCCTCCACTTT
d_call: NA
j_call: TRBJ1-6
clone_size: NA
v_call: TRBV5-1

cdr3_aa: CASSLPGVEETQYF
cdr3_nt: TGTGCCAGCAGCCTGCCGGGAGTGGAGGAGACCCAGTACTTC
d_call: NA
j_call: TRBJ2-5
clone_size: NA
v_call: TRBV4-2

cdr3_aa: CASSPSGSSYNEQFF
cdr3_nt: TGTGCCAGCAGCCCCAGCGGGAGCTCCTACAATGAGCAGTTCTTC
d_call: TRBD2
j_call: TRBJ2-1
clone_size: NA
v_call: TRBV7-9

cdr3_aa: CASSLFTSGEVDTQYF
cdr3_nt: TGTGCCAGCAGTTTATTTACTAGCGGGGAGGTAGATACGCAGTATTTT
d_call: TRBD2
j_call: TRBJ2-3
clone_size: NA
v_call: TRBV27

cdr3_aa: CASSQNSGNTIYF
cdr3_nt: TGTGCCAGCAGCCAGAACTCTGGAAACACCATATATTTT
d_call: NA
j_call: TRBJ1-3
clone_size: NA
v_call: TRBV12-3/TRBV12-4

cdr3_aa: CASSLSSGVTDTQYF
cdr3_nt: TGTGCCAGCAGCTTGTCTAGCGGGGTAACAGATACGCAGTATTTT
d_call: TRBD2
j_call: TRBJ2-3
clone_size: NA
v_call: TRBV5-4

cdr3_aa: CASSLAGGFADTQYF
cdr3_nt: TGCGCCAGCAGCCTAGCGGGAGGGTTTGCAGATACGCAGTATTTT
d_call: TRBD2
j_call: TRBJ2-3
clone_size: NA
v_call: TRBV5-1

cdr3_aa: CASSYGRGMEETQYF
cdr3_nt: TGTGCCAGCAGTTACGGGCGGGGGATGGAGGAGACCCAGTACTTC
d_call: TRBD2
j_call: TRBJ2-5
clone_size: NA
v_call: TRBV6-2/TRBV6-3

cdr3_aa: CASSYSIAPAGTGELFF
cdr3_nt: TGTGCCAGCAGTTACTCTATCGCCCCCGCGGGAACCGGGGAGCTGTTTTTT
d_call: NA
j_call: TRBJ2-2
clone_size: NA
v_call: TRBV6-2/TRBV6-3

cdr3_aa: CASSPSEAASGELFF
cdr3_nt: TGTGCCAGCAGCCCATCAGAGGCAGCATCCGGGGAGCTGTTTTTT
d_call: NA
j_call: TRBJ2-2
clone_size: NA
v_call: TRBV3-1/TRBV3-2

cdr3_aa: CASSQGQGNSPLHF
cdr3_nt: TGCGCCAGCAGCCAGGGACAGGGGAATTCACCCCTCCACTTT
d_call: TRBD1
j_call: TRBJ1-6
clone_size: NA
v_call: TRBV4-1

cdr3_aa: CASSVVQAGAYNEQFF
cdr3_nt: TGTGCCAGCAGCGTGGTACAGGCGGGGGCATACAATGAGCAGTTCTTC
d_call: NA
j_call: TRBJ2-1
clone_size: few
v_call: TRBV9

cdr3_aa: CASSESIEAFF
cdr3_nt: TGTGCCAGCAGTGAGTCAATTGAAGCTTTCTTT
d_call: NA
j_call: TRBJ1-1
clone_size: NA
v_call: TRBV6-1

cdr3_aa: CASSLAGPGVEAFF
cdr3_nt: TGTGCCAGCAGCTTAGCGGGTCCGGGAGTTGAAGCTTTCTTT
d_call: NA
j_call: TRBJ1-1
clone_size: NA
v_call: TRBV7-9

cdr3_aa: CASSLTGQGNKPYGYTF
cdr3_nt: TGTGCCAGCAGCTTAACGGGACAGGGCAATAAACCCTATGGCTACACCTTC
d_call: TRBD1
j_call: TRBJ1-2
clone_size: NA
v_call: TRBV7-2

cdr3_aa: CATSRKGEETQYF
cdr3_nt: TGTGCCACCAGCCGAAAAGGGGAAGAGACCCAGTACTTC
d_call: NA
j_call: TRBJ2-5
clone_size: NA
v_call: TRBV15

cdr3_aa: CASQAPSGRAGELFF
cdr3_nt: TGTGCCAGCCAGGCCCCTAGCGGGAGAGCCGGGGAGCTGTTTTTT
d_call: TRBD2
j_call: TRBJ2-2
clone_size: NA
v_call: TRBV9

cdr3_aa: CASSQDLSRVTF
cdr3_nt: TGTGCCAGCAGCCAAGATTTGAGCCGAGTCACCTTC
d_call: NA
j_call: TRBJ1-2
clone_size: NA
v_call: TRBV3-1/TRBV3-2

cdr3_aa: CSASRLTVTEQYF
cdr3_nt: TGCAGTGCTAGTCGGCTAACAGTCACCGAGCAGTACTTC
d_call: NA
j_call: TRBJ2-7
clone_size: NA
v_call: TRBV20-1

cdr3_aa: CASSYTDTQYF
cdr3_nt: TGTGCCAGCAGTTACACAGATACGCAGTATTTT
d_call: NA
j_call: TRBJ2-3
clone_size: NA
v_call: TRBV2

cdr3_aa: CASAQGGGTEAFF
cdr3_nt: TGTGCTAGTGCTCAGGGGGGAGGCACTGAAGCTTTCTTT
d_call: TRBD1
j_call: TRBJ1-1
clone_size: NA
v_call: TRBV12-5

cdr3_aa: CASSRATGGYEQYF
cdr3_nt: TGCGCCAGCAGCCGCGCAACAGGGGGCTACGAGCAGTACTTC
d_call: TRBD1
j_call: TRBJ2-7
clone_size: NA
v_call: TRBV4-3

cdr3_aa: CASSLGDYGYTF
cdr3_nt: TGTGCCAGCAGCTTGGGAGACTATGGCTACACCTTC
d_call: NA
j_call: TRBJ1-2
clone_size: NA
v_call: TRBV5-5

cdr3_aa: CASSLESSGGSSSYNEQFF
cdr3_nt: TGTGCCAGCAGCTTAGAATCTAGCGGGGGGTCGAGCTCCTACAATGAGCAGTTCTTC
d_call: TRBD2
j_call: TRBJ2-1
clone_size: NA
v_call: TRBV7-2

cdr3_aa: CASSQEHRSNQPQHF
cdr3_nt: TGTGCCAGCAGCCAAGAACACCGTAGCAATCAGCCCCAGCATTTT
d_call: NA
j_call: TRBJ1-5
clone_size: NA
v_call: TRBV4-2

cdr3_aa: CASSQVTSGRYNEQFF
cdr3_nt: TGTGCCAGCAGCCAAGTAACTAGCGGGAGGTACAATGAGCAGTTCTTC
d_call: TRBD2
j_call: TRBJ2-1
clone_size: NA
v_call: TRBV3-1/TRBV3-2

cdr3_aa: CASSLAQQETQYF
cdr3_nt: TGTGCCAGCAGCTTAGCTCAGCAAGAGACCCAGTACTTC
d_call: NA
j_call: TRBJ2-5
clone_size: once
v_call: TRBV7-8

cdr3_aa: CASSGTVRETQYF
cdr3_nt: TGTGCCAGTAGTGGTACGGTCAGGGAGACCCAGTACTTC
d_call: NA
j_call: TRBJ2-5
clone_size: NA
v_call: TRBV19

cdr3_aa: CASSSPTKREGNEQFF
cdr3_nt: TGTGCCAGCAGTTCCCCCACCAAGCGGGAGGGGAATGAGCAGTTCTTC
d_call: TRBD2
j_call: TRBJ2-1
clone_size: NA
v_call: TRBV27

cdr3_aa: CASSYSGLLTGELFF
cdr3_nt: TGTGCCAGCAGTTACTCGGGACTTCTCACCGGGGAGCTGTTTTTT
d_call: NA
j_call: TRBJ2-2
clone_size: NA
v_call: TRBV6-5

cdr3_aa: CASSPDTFPGKSLHF
cdr3_nt: TGTGCCAGCAGTCCCGACACTTTCCCGGGGAAGTCCCTCCACTTT
d_call: NA
j_call: TRBJ1-6
clone_size: NA
v_call: TRBV28

cdr3_aa: CASSYRGAEEQYF
cdr3_nt: TGTGCCAGCAGTTATAGGGGCGCGGAAGAGCAGTACTTC
d_call: NA
j_call: TRBJ2-7
clone_size: NA
v_call: TRBV6-5

cdr3_aa: CATSTDRGYEQYF
cdr3_nt: TGTGCCACCAGCACGGACAGGGGTTACGAGCAGTACTTC
d_call: TRBD1
j_call: TRBJ2-7
clone_size: NA
v_call: TRBV15

cdr3_aa: CASTWGTGPMDTEAFF
cdr3_nt: TGTGCCAGCACCTGGGGGACAGGGCCCATGGACACTGAAGCTTTCTTT
d_call: TRBD1
j_call: TRBJ1-1
clone_size: NA
v_call: TRBV7-4

cdr3_aa: CATSRDYRDGKLFF
cdr3_nt: TGTGCCACCAGCAGAGACTACAGGGACGGAAAACTGTTTTTT
d_call: NA
j_call: TRBJ1-4
clone_size: NA
v_call: TRBV15

cdr3_aa: CASNKISSGANVLTF
cdr3_nt: TGTGCCAGTAATAAGATCAGCTCTGGGGCCAACGTCCTGACTTTC
d_call: NA
j_call: TRBJ2-6
clone_size: NA
v_call: TRBV19

cdr3_aa: CASSPGDRVGNIQYF
cdr3_nt: TGTGCCAGCTCACCAGGGGACAGGGTAGGAAACATTCAGTACTTC
d_call: TRBD1
j_call: TRBJ2-4
clone_size: NA
v_call: TRBV18

cdr3_aa: CASRGQGRDYGYTF
cdr3_nt: TGTGCCAGCAGAGGACAGGGCCGGGACTATGGCTACACCTTC
d_call: TRBD1
j_call: TRBJ1-2
clone_size: NA
v_call: TRBV6-6

cdr3_aa: CASSRTSASNEQFF
cdr3_nt: TGTGCCAGCAGTAGGACTAGCGCGAGCAATGAGCAGTTCTTC
d_call: TRBD2
j_call: TRBJ2-1
clone_size: NA
v_call: TRBV9

cdr3_aa: CASSTRGIQGVMQGYTF
cdr3_nt: TGTGCCAGCAGTACGAGGGGGATACAGGGAGTTATGCAAGGCTACACCTTC
d_call: NA
j_call: TRBJ1-2
clone_size: NA
v_call: TRBV27

cdr3_aa: CASSPPLAGWEQFF
cdr3_nt: TGTGCCAGCTCACCACCCCTAGCGGGATGGGAGCAGTTCTTC
d_call: TRBD2
j_call: TRBJ2-1
clone_size: NA
v_call: TRBV18

cdr3_aa: CASSTSPGSYNEQFF
cdr3_nt: TGTGCCAGCAGCACATCTCCGGGCTCCTACAATGAGCAGTTCTTC
d_call: NA
j_call: TRBJ2-1
clone_size: NA
v_call: TRBV9

cdr3_aa: CASSYFGGSTDTQYF
cdr3_nt: TGTGCCAGCAGTTATTTCGGCGGAAGCACAGATACGCAGTATTTT
d_call: NA
j_call: TRBJ2-3
clone_size: NA
v_call: TRBV6-5

cdr3_aa: CASSFSAAGDGTGELFF
cdr3_nt: TGCGCCAGCAGCTTTAGTGCAGCGGGAGACGGCACCGGGGAGCTGTTTTTT
d_call: TRBD2
j_call: TRBJ2-2
clone_size: NA
v_call: TRBV5-1

cdr3_aa: CASRRQGSSYEQYF
cdr3_nt: TGTGCCAGCAGGAGACAGGGAAGCTCCTACGAGCAGTACTTC
d_call: TRBD1
j_call: TRBJ2-7
clone_size: NA
v_call: TRBV2